These 4 T cell receptor beta chains were all obtained from the same sample, sequenced in a study of T-cell reconstitution after alpha-beta-depleted transplantation in children. A TCRbeta library incorporating unique molecular identifiers was prepared. TCRdb reprocessed the PCR reads with MiXCR, giving one entry per CDR3 protein. The sample consists of around 72,000 distinct CDR3 sequences, roughly 4.4% of them appearing once. The sequencing used PBMCs, mostly from graft donor cells, collected 180 days after TCRalphabeta/CD19-depleted stem cell transplant. Receptor source: a boy less than two years old who had a stem cell transplant for acute myeloid leukemia, so the T cells may come from the graft donor.

This clonotype appeared many times. CDR3: CASSWGFLNTEAFF. In DNA, the CDR3 is TGTGCCAGCAGTTGGGGGTTCTTGAACACTGAAGCTTTCTTT. The rearrangement uses TRBV12-3 or TRBV12-4 and TRBJ1-1, with a tentative D call TRBD1 (5 bases). The CDR3 sequence is 14 residues long. Trimming cost V 4 bases and J 0 bases, with 9 bases left between them.

This clonotype came up many times. V is TRBV5-1 and J is TRBJ2-1, with 13 bases that match TRBD2. V gave up 4 bases and J gave up 4 bases; unmatched junction bases: 8. CDR3 length: 17 residues. Germline V gene lookup returns CDR1 SGHRS and CDR2 YFSETQ. The CDR3 region is CASSPRTSGGSYNEQFF. CDR3 nucleotides: TGCGCCAGCAGCCCCCGGACTAGCGGGGGATCTTACAATGAGCAGTTCTTC.

A few counts support this clonotype. V gene TRBV5-4 combines with J gene TRBJ2-1; D ambiguous. The CDR3 spans 11 residues. Trimming took 4 bases from V and 7 from J, leaving 6 bases between them. Germline CDR1 is SGHNT and CDR2 is YYREEE (reference sequence). For the CDR3, the DNA is TGTGCCAGCAGCGTCGGGAATGAGCAGTTCTTC. It is translated as CASSVGNEQFF. The full variable domain, completed using reference TRBV5-4 and TRBJ2-1, is ETGVTQSPTHLIKTRGQQVTLRCSSQSGHNTVSWYQQALGQGPQFIFQYYREEENGRGNFPPRFSGLQFPNYSSELNVNALELDDSALYLCASSVGNEQFFGPGTRLTVL.

This clonotype was counted ten times or more. The chain uses TRBV7-2 and TRBJ2-5; D is possibly TRBD2 (7 bases). The germline V gene has CDR1 SGHTA and CDR2 FQGNSA. V was clipped by 1 base and J by 3 bases, with 15 bases between them. The CDR3 spans 16 residues. The CDR3 sequence is CASSLVGGQSKETQYF. The CDR3 DNA is TGTGCCAGCAGCTTAGTCGGGGGGCAGTCGAAAGAGACCCAGTACTTC.